What follows are 25 T cell receptor beta chains derived from one specimen sequenced in a study of CD8 T cells in Susac syndrome. The authors reverse transcribed roughly 0.5 to 1 ug RNA with random hexamers. TCRdb itself ran the immunoSEQ multiplex PCR reads through MiXCR, one entry per CDR3 protein. The sample lists around 150,000 distinct CDR3 sequences; just under 95% were seen once. Material: CD8+ T cells from PBMCs. These receptors were obtained from a human donor with Susac syndrome.

The gene calls are TRBV15 and TRBJ2-7; D uncertain. Per the germline V gene, CDR1 is LNHNV and CDR2 is YYDKDF (reference sequence). With 6 bases removed from V and 3 bases from J, the gap between germline ends came to 6 bases. CDR3 length: 11 amino acids. The CDR3 loop reads CATRGSYEQYF. The CDR3 region has the DNA TGTGCCACCAGGGGTAGCTACGAGCAGTACTTC.

The rearrangement joins TRBV20-1 to TRBJ2-2, with D uncertain. Deletions cut 3 bases from V and 5 bases from J, with 10 bases between. Germline CDR1 DFQATT, CDR2 SNEGSKA (reference sequence). The CDR3 is 13 residues long. The CDR3 coding sequence is TGCAGTGCTAGGGAACCTAGGACCGGGGAGCTGTTTTTT. Residues: CSAREPRTGELFF.

V usage is TRBV29-1 and J usage is TRBJ1-1; tentative D call: TRBD1 (5 bases). V was clipped by 0 bases and J by 6 bases, with 8 bases between them. This CDR3 contains 12 residues. Germline CDR1 is SQVTM and CDR2 is ANQGSEA. The DNA for the CDR3 is TGCAGCGTTGAAGAAGGGGATGCTGAAGCTTTCTTT. It codes for CSVEEGDAEAFF.

The V call is TRBV5-6, the J call TRBJ2-3, with 7 positions matching TRBD1. Germline V gene data show CDR1 as SGHDT and CDR2 as YYEEEE. V lost 4 bases and J lost 2; bases outside the gene matches: 10. The CDR3 totals 16 residues. The CDR3 DNA is TGTGCCAGCAGCCTACGGGGACAGACCCTCACAGATACGCAGTATTTT. It encodes CASSLRGQTLTDTQYF.

The rearrangement uses TRBV28 and TRBJ2-1; either TRBD1 or TRBD2 may fit D (5 bases each). Trimming took 6 bases from V and 0 from J, leaving 9 bases between them. The CDR3 is made up of 14 amino acids. Germline assignment: CDR1 MDHEN and CDR2 SYDVKM. In DNA, the CDR3 is TGTGCCAGCAGCCAGGGACCCTCCTACAATGAGCAGTTCTTC. Its protein is CASSQGPSYNEQFF.

The rearrangement joins TRBV25-1 to TRBJ2-7; 8 positions agree with TRBD2. With V trimmed by 2 bases and J by 3 bases, 15 bases remained unmatched. The CDR3 totals 18 residues. Germline V gene sequence: CDR1 MGHDK, CDR2 SYGVNS. The CDR3 nucleotides are TGTGCCAGCAGTGAAGCGATTGGTGTAGCGGGGACGTTCTACGAGCAGTACTTC. It translates to CASSEAIGVAGTFYEQYF.

This sequence joins TRBV20-1 and TRBJ2-7; TRBD1 agrees at 7 bases. V trimming: 6 bases; J trimming: 4 bases; junction bases outside the gene matches: 15. The germline V gene has CDR1 DFQATT and CDR2 SNEGSKA (reference sequence). The CDR3 loop spans 15 amino acids. The CDR3 region is CSATRRGTVLYEQYF. The DNA of the CDR3 is TGCAGTGCGACTCGACGTGGGACAGTCCTTTACGAGCAGTACTTC.

The chain has TRBV27 and TRBJ1-2; D may be TRBD1 (5 bases). V lost 2 bases and J 0 bases, leaving 7 bases between the germline ends. CDR3 length: 14 amino acids. Germline V CDR1 and CDR2: MNHEY, SMNVEV (reference sequence). DNA for the CDR3: TGTGCCAGCAGTTTAAGGGGAACTAACTATGGCTACACCTTC. Encoded protein: CASSLRGTNYGYTF.

Concerning this clonotype itself: The junction differs from germline at one of its ends, possibly a read error. The chain couples TRBV7-7 to TRBJ2-7, with D perhaps TRBD1 (5 bases). The V gene's germline CDR1 is SSHAT and CDR2 FNYEAQ (reference sequence). The CDR3 has 13 amino acids. The CDR3 sequence is CASSPIQDYEQYF. The CDR3 DNA reads as TGTGCTAGCAGCCCTATACAGGATTACGAGCAGTACTTC.

V and J are TRBV9 and TRBJ1-1; D is uncertain. This CDR3 contains 12 residues. The germline V and J ends were trimmed by 4 bases and 10 bases, with 14 bases remaining between them. Germline CDR1 reads SGDLS; CDR2 reads YYNGEE. In DNA form, the CDR3 reads TGTGCCAGCAGCCCCGACGGTTCTACAGCTTTCTTT. This gives the protein CASSPDGSTAFF. Looking up the rest from reference TRBV9 and TRBJ1-1 gives the full variable domain: DSGVTQTPKHLITATGQRVTLRCSPRSGDLSVYWYQQSLDQGLQFLIQYYNGEERAKGNILERFSAQQFPDLHSELNLSSLELGDSALYFCASSPDGSTAFFGQGTRLTVV.

This clonotype was found once. The chain has TRBV6-5 and TRBJ1-1, with TRBD1 as a possible D gene (5 bases). Germline V lookup: CDR1 MNHEY, CDR2 SVGAGI. The CDR3 totals 14 residues. The V end was cut by 1 base, the J end by 8 bases, with 14 bases between. CDR3: CASSYYGGDLEAFF. CDR3 DNA: TGTGCCAGCAGTTACTATGGGGGGGACCTCGAAGCTTTCTTT.

The chain employs TRBV20-1 and TRBJ2-3, with D perhaps TRBD2 (6 bases). The V end was cut by 6 bases, the J end by 2 bases, with 18 bases between. Germline V gene data show CDR1 as DFQATT and CDR2 as SNEGSKA (reference sequence). The CDR3 sequence is 15 residues long. The CDR3 DNA sequence: TGCAGTGCCATCCTCGGGGGAGAAAACACAGATACGCAGTATTTT. Residues: CSAILGGENTDTQYF.

V is TRBV30 and J is TRBJ2-3, with 7 bases matching TRBD2. This CDR3 has 14 residues. J gave up 1 base and V 2 bases, and 3 bases lay outside the gene matches. Germline lookup yields CDR1 GTSNPN and CDR2 SVGIG (reference sequence). This CDR3 reads CAWSRLAGTDTQYF. In DNA, the CDR3 is TGTGCCTGGAGTAGACTAGCAGGCACAGATACGCAGTATTTT.

The rearrangement links TRBV12-3 or TRBV12-4 to TRBJ2-4; D perhaps matches TRBD2 (6 bases). The CDR3 has 16 residues. Deletions cut 4 bases from V and 7 bases from J, with 20 bases between. CDR3: CASSSIRDLEGNIQYF. In DNA, the CDR3 is TGTGCCAGCAGTTCCATCCGGGACTTAGAGGGGAACATTCAGTACTTC.

The chain joins TRBV9 to TRBJ2-7; 10 nucleotides align to TRBD1. This CDR3 contains 15 residues. Trimming took 2 bases from V and 3 from J; bases not matched to a gene: 5. Germline-derived CDR1 and CDR2 are SGDLS and YYNGEE. CDR3 coding DNA: TGTGCCAGCAGCGTTACCGGGACAGGGGACTACGAGCAGTACTTC. This codes for CASSVTGTGDYEQYF.

The chain combines TRBV10-3 with TRBJ2-3; no definite D call. V was pared by 1 base and J by 3 bases, with 11 bases between. Germline loops: CDR1 ENHRY, CDR2 SYGVKD. The CDR3 is 15 amino acids. The CDR3 nucleotides are TGTGCCATCAGTGAGTACGCTGGGGTGACAGATACGCAGTATTTT. Protein sequence: CAISEYAGVTDTQYF.

V usage is TRBV12-3 or TRBV12-4 and J usage is TRBJ1-4; 8 bases agree with TRBD1. V was pared by 6 bases and J by 6 bases, with 9 bases of the junction left unmatched. The CDR3 is 15 residues long. The chain's CDR3 is CASRPGTGMDEKLFF. The CDR3 DNA is TGTGCCAGCAGGCCCGGGACAGGAATGGATGAAAAACTGTTTTTT.

The rearrangement links TRBV30 to TRBJ2-2; TRBD2 might be the D (5 bases). The CDR3 consists of 14 residues. CDR1 and CDR2 from the germline V gene are GTSNPN and SVGIG (reference sequence). Deletions cut 1 base from V and 0 bases from J, with 6 bases between. The CDR3 here is CAWSEAANTGELFF. The CDR3 DNA is TGTGCCTGGAGTGAAGCGGCGAACACCGGGGAGCTGTTTTTT. The variable domain in full, completed from reference TRBV30 and TRBJ2-2, reads SQTIHQWPATLVQPVGSPLSLECTVEGTSNPNLYWYRQAAGRGLQLLFYSVGIGQISSEVPQNLSASRPQDRQFILSSKKLLLSDSGFYLCAWSEAANTGELFFGEGSRLTVL.

The chain is built from TRBV30 and TRBJ2-1, with no clear D. Germline CDR1 and CDR2: GTSNPN and SVGIG (reference sequence). CDR3 length equals 12 residues. V was cut by 1 base and J by 9 bases, with 10 bases left in between. The CDR3 protein is CAWSGDSSEQFF. The DNA for the CDR3 is TGTGCCTGGAGTGGAGATAGTAGTGAGCAGTTCTTC.

The chain has TRBV7-9 and TRBJ2-1; D possibly corresponds to TRBD1 (6 bases). The V gene's germline CDR1 is SEHNR and CDR2 FQNEAQ (reference sequence). CDR3 length: 12 amino acids. V lost 5 bases, J lost 6 bases, and 8 bases lay in between. The CDR3 nucleotides are TGTGCCAGCAGCCAACAGGGCAATGAGCAGTTCTTC. Amino acid sequence: CASSQQGNEQFF.

The chain is built from TRBV5-6 and TRBJ2-7; possible D gene TRBD1, 5 bases. The CDR3 runs 13 residues. The V gene's germline CDR1 is SGHDT and CDR2 YYEEEE. The V end was cut by 1 base, the J end by 7 bases, with 12 bases between. The CDR3 DNA is TGTGCCAGCAGCTTGATTGAAGGGGATGAGCAGTACTTC. This encodes CASSLIEGDEQYF.

This rearrangement joins TRBV2 to TRBJ2-7, with no clear D. Germline V gene data show CDR1 as SNHLY and CDR2 as FYNNEI. Trimming took off 4 bases at V and 7 bases at J, with 5 bases between the two ends. The CDR3 consists of 10 residues. Here the CDR3 DNA reads TGTGCCAGCAGTGGGTCGGAGCAGTACTTC. As protein: CASSGSEQYF.

To note about this clonotype: A junction boundary mismatches the germline segment, possibly from a read error. The V gene is TRBV4-1, the J gene TRBJ2-7, with D hard to call. The V gene's germline CDR1 is MGHRA and CDR2 YSYEKL. The CDR3 extends over 15 amino acids. The DNA of the CDR3 is TGCGCCAGCAGCGAAGACCCCTTCGGCTCCTACGAGCAGTACTTC. Its translation is CASSEDPFGSYEQYF.

The V gene is TRBV15, the J gene TRBJ2-1; 9 bases agree with TRBD2. Trimming removed 6 bases from V and 1 base from J; junction bases left unmatched: 4. The CDR3 length is 15 residues. Germline loops: CDR1 LNHNV, CDR2 YYDKDF (reference sequence). The CDR3 loop reads CATRASGASYNEQFF. The CDR3 DNA reads as TGTGCCACCAGGGCTAGCGGGGCATCCTACAATGAGCAGTTCTTC. Full variable domain (missing parts from reference TRBV15 and TRBJ2-1): DAMVIQNPRYQVTQFGKPVTLSCSQTLNHNVMYWYQQKSSQAPKLLFHYYDKDFNNEADTPDNFQSRRPNTSFCFLDIRSPGLGDTAMYLCATRASGASYNEQFFGPGTRLTVL.

The rearrangement links TRBV12-5 to TRBJ1-5, with 7 bases matching TRBD1. Trimming took 1 base from V and 1 from J; bases not matched to a gene: 4. This CDR3 is built from 16 residues. The germline CDR1 and CDR2 sequences are LGHNT and FRNRAP. The CDR3, as DNA: TGTGCTAGTGGTTTGGGGACAGGTCTGAGCAATCAGCCCCAGCATTTT. Protein sequence: CASGLGTGLSNQPQHF.